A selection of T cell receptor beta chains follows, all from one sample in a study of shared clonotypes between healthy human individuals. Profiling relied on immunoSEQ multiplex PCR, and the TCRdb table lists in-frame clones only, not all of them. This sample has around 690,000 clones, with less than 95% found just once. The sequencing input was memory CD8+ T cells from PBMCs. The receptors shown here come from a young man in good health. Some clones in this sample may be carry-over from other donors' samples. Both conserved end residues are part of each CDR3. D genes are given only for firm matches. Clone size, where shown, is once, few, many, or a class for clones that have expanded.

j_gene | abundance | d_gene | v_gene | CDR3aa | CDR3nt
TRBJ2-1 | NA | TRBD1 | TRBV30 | CAWSYGPGGFKEQFF | TGTGCCTGGAGTTACGGGCCAGGGGGATTTAAAGAGCAGTTCTTC
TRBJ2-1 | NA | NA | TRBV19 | CASSQGIGYNEQFF | TGTGCCAGTAGTCAGGGGATCGGGTACAATGAGCAGTTCTTC
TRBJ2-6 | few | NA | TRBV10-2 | CASSELRANVLTF | TGCGCCAGCAGCGAGTTGAGGGCCAACGTCCTGACTTTC
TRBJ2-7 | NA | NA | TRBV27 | CASSVSGPAYEQYF | TGTGCCAGCAGTGTTTCGGGCCCGGCCTACGAGCAGTACTTC
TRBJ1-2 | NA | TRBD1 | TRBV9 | CASSSSIRTGDPSNYGYTF | TGTGCCAGCAGCTCCTCAATCAGGACAGGGGATCCCTCTAACTATGGCTACACCTTC
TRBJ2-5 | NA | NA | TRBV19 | CASSSQGVETQYF | TGTGCCAGTAGTAGCCAGGGTGTGGAGACCCAGTACTTC
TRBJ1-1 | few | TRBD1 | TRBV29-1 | CSVPARGTEAFF | TGCAGCGTTCCGGCCAGGGGGACTGAAGCTTTCTTT
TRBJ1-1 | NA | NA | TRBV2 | CARKLPTWGNTEAFF | TGTGCCAGAAAGTTACCCACTTGGGGGAACACTGAAGCTTTCTTT
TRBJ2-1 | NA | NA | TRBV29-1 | CSVEPTEITYNEQFF | TGCAGCGTTGAACCGACAGAAATAACCTACAATGAGCAGTTCTTC
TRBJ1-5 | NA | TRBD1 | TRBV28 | CASSDRGWGQPQHF | TGTGCCAGCAGTGACAGGGGTTGGGGTCAGCCCCAGCATTTT
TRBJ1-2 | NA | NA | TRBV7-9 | CASSWDNYYGYTF | TGTGCCAGCAGCTGGGACAACTACTATGGCTACACCTTC
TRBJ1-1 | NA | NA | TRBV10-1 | CASSESSVSAKNTEAFF | TGCGCCAGCAGTGAGTCCAGCGTCTCGGCCAAGAACACTGAAGCTTTCTTT
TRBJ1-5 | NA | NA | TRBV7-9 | CASSLSVGNQPQHF | TGTGCCAGCAGCCTTTCGGTGGGGAATCAGCCCCAGCATTTT
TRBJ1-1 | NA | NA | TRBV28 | CASSFKGPLNTEAFF | TGTGCCAGCAGTTTTAAGGGGCCCTTGAACACTGAAGCTTTCTTT
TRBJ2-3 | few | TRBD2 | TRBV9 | CASSVGTSGPTDTQYF | TGTGCCAGCAGCGTTGGGACTAGCGGCCCCACAGATACGCAGTATTTT
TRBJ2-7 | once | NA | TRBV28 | CASSLSSAYEQYF | TGTGCCAGCAGTTTATCGAGCGCCTACGAGCAGTACTTC
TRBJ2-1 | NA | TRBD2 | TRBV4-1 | CASGKREGFYNEQFF | TGCGCCAGCGGAAAGCGGGAGGGTTTCTACAATGAGCAGTTCTTC
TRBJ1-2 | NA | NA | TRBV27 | CASSPARGDGYTF | TGTGCCAGCAGCCCAGCTCGAGGTGATGGCTACACCTTC
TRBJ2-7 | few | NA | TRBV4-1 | CASSPTGPPYEQYF | TGCGCCAGCAGCCCTACGGGACCACCCTACGAGCAGTACTTC
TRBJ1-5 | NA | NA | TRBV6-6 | CASSFGQYSNQPQHF | TGTGCCAGCAGTTTCGGACAGTATAGCAATCAGCCCCAGCATTTT
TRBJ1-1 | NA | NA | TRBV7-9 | CASSLTAYPEAFF | TGTGCCAGCAGCTTAACTGCTTATCCTGAAGCTTTCTTT
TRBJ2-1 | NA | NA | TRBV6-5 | CASSWAHREEQFF | TGTGCCAGCAGTTGGGCCCACAGGGAAGAGCAGTTCTTC
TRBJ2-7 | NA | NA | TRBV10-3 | CAIRSRRDEQYF | TGTGCCATCAGGAGCCGGAGGGACGAGCAGTACTTC
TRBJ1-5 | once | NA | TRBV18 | CASSPGRSNQPQHF | TGTGCCAGCTCACCAGGGAGGAGCAATCAGCCCCAGCATTTT
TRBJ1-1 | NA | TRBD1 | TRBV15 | CATSPLGQGTEAFF | TGTGCCACCAGCCCCCTGGGACAGGGGACTGAAGCTTTCTTT
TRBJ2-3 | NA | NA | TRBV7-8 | CASSHLIGEWAQYF | TGTGCCAGCAGCCACCTAATAGGGGAGTGGGCGCAGTATTTT
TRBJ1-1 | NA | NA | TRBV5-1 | CASSFGASTEAFF | TGCGCCAGCAGCTTTGGGGCGTCCACTGAAGCTTTCTTT
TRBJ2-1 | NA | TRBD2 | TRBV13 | CASSPQTSGYNEQFF | TGTGCCAGCAGCCCCCAGACTAGCGGCTACAATGAGCAGTTCTTC
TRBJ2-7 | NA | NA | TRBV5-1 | CASSWGVGYEQYF | TGCGCCAGCAGCTGGGGCGTCGGGTACGAGCAGTACTTC
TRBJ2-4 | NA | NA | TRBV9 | CASSARMAGDIQYF | TGTGCCAGCAGCGCCCGTATGGCAGGGGACATTCAGTACTTC
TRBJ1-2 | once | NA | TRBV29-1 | CSVETQYGYTF | TGCAGCGTGGAGACCCAGTATGGCTACACCTTC
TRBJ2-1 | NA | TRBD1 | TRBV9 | CASSVGWDSQLYNEQFF | TGTGCCAGCAGCGTAGGGTGGGACAGCCAACTATACAATGAGCAGTTCTTC
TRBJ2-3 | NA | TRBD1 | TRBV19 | CASSLGDRGPEDTQYF | TGTGCCAGTAGTCTGGGGGACAGGGGGCCAGAGGATACGCAGTATTTT
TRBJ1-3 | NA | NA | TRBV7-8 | CASSLDLGTETGNTIYF | TGTGCCAGCAGCTTAGACCTCGGGACGGAGACTGGAAACACCATATATTTT
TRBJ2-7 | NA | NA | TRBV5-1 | CASSWGGSSYEQYF | TGCGCCAGCAGCTGGGGCGGAAGCTCCTACGAGCAGTACTTC
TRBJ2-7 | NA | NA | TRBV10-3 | CAIRRATNYEQYF | TGTGCCATCCGGAGGGCCACGAACTACGAGCAGTACTTC
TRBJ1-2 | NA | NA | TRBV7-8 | CASSINHLANTGYTF | TGTGCCAGCAGCATTAACCACCTTGCCAACACAGGCTACACCTTC
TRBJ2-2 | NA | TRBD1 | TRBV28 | CASRKHRGRTGELFF | TGTGCCAGCAGGAAACACAGGGGGCGAACCGGGGAGCTGTTTTTT
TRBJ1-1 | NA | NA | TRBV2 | CASNGENTEAFF | TGTGCCAGCAACGGAGAGAACACTGAAGCTTTCTTT
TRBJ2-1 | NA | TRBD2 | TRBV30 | CARSGGSHNEQFF | TGTGCCCGTTCGGGCGGGAGCCACAATGAGCAGTTCTTC
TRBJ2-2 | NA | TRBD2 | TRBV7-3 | CASSGSIGTSGSGELFF | TGTGCCAGCAGCGGATCAATCGGGACTAGCGGGAGCGGGGAGCTGTTTTTT
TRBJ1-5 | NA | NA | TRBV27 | CASSGGVGSNQPQHF | TGTGCCAGCAGTGGGGGGGTAGGTAGCAATCAGCCCCAGCATTTT
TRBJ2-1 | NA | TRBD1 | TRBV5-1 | CASSSPGQGADEQFF | TGCGCCAGCAGCTCCCCCGGGCAGGGGGCCGATGAGCAGTTCTTC
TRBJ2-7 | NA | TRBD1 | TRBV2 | CASDRGSYEQYF | TGTGCCAGCGACAGGGGGTCCTACGAGCAGTACTTC